The present TCR beta chain was sequenced within a study of vaccination effects on CD4 cells after COVID-19. Study-wide context: Among convalescent patients, two provided samples 16 days and one week before vaccination.

The study, taken as a whole, reports: Marked clonal contraction was seen in infection- and vaccine-induced clones late after vaccination.

The protocol was immunoSEQ multiplex PCR, while the TCRdb copy is restricted to in-frame clones and leaves out a portion. Altogether approximately 24,000 clones are present, 76% being singletons, with the ten largest covering 16%. As regards this clone: The antigen is undetermined.

Ahead of sequencing, the ViraFEST assay grew antigen-specific CD4+ T cells using viral peptide pools. Culturing for more than eight days preceded CD4+ T cell isolation. The person had a PCR-confirmed SARS-CoV-2 infection during March to December 2020. Cells had half their medium changed to IL-2 medium on days 3 and 7. The ends were cut back, 5 bases at V and 6 bases at J, with 11 bases in the middle. CDR1 is SGHRS, CDR2 YFSETQ, per germline. CDR3 size: 13 residues. Specimen: CD4+ T cells from PBMCs cultured with SARS-CoV-2 spike peptides, collected before COVID-19 vaccination. The TCR sequence derives from a human donor who had a prior SARS-CoV-2 infection. This rearrangement joins TRBV5-1 to TRBJ2-2; D remains ambiguous. CDR3 amino acids: CASSFGVPGELFF. The CDR3 coding sequence is TGCGCCAGCAGTTTTGGGGTCCCCGGGGAGCTGTTTTTT.